This TCR beta chain stems from a study of shared clonotypes between healthy human individuals. For the study at large: Researchers drew samples from a couple of women and a few men aged 18 to 49. For every donor, three CD4 naive, three CD4 memory, two CD8 naive and one CD8 memory plates were used.

General observations from the study: Sampling was confined to blood; repertoires within tissues likely differ.

V was cut by 4 bases and J by 7 bases, with 18 bases left in between. The CDR3 totals 15 residues. CDR1 is SGHDT, CDR2 YYEEEE, per germline. On this clone: Its antigen is unknown.

The data were produced by immunoSEQ multiplex PCR, yet TCRdb's version contains in-frame clones alone and is incomplete. The profile shows roughly 2.2 million clones, about 92% of them singletons. This sequence originates from a man aged 18 to 30 in good health. Some clones in this sample may be carry-over from other donors' samples. Sample: naive CD4+ T cells from PBMCs. Stated subset: CD45RA+ positively selected. The rearrangement uses TRBV5-6 and TRBJ1-5; the D gene is possibly TRBD1 (6 bases). The CDR3 spells CASSLFGQRNQPQHF. CDR3 sequence (DNA): TGTGCCAGCAGCCTCTTCGGACAGAGGAACCAGCCCCAGCATTTT.